Here is one T cell receptor beta chain with its context. Within the sample, other DNA sequences also encode this same CDR3. The CDR3 covers 13 residues. Trimming shortened V by 6 bases and J by 3 bases, and 11 bases separated the two germline ends. In the source study's methods: Estimation of nucleated cell counts relied on the amplification of reference gene primers. Clones were sequenced by immunoSEQ multiplex PCR, and TCRdb holds only the in-frame ones, with some missing. V and J calls plus clone size are reproduced from that table; the DNA served to infer D and trimming. This sample has some 400,000 clones, with around 87% found just once. These data belong to a study of blood T cell repertoires in COVID-19. The overall study: Material from acute and convalescent COVID-19 was sourced from the United States, Italy and Spain.

This sequence originates from a woman aged 60-75 years with COVID-19, enrolled during active disease. The chain combines TRBV12-3 or TRBV12-4 with TRBJ1-2, with D hard to call. Sequenced input: peripheral blood. The DNA of the CDR3 is TGTGCCAGCAGCTTGACGGGAGACTATGGCTACACCTTC. Its translation: CASSLTGDYGYTF.